Listed below are T cell receptor beta chains from one sample, sequenced in a study of blood T cell repertoires in COVID-19. Repertoires were generated with immunoSEQ multiplex PCR, while TCRdb's copy carries only in-frame clones and drops some. This sample has approximately 100,000 clones, with around 82% found just once. Sequenced material: peripheral blood. These TCRs come from a human donor in a cohort sampled during active or convalescent COVID-19. Both conserved end residues are part of each CDR3. A D gene is named only where the DNA matches it firmly. Not all rows give a size; the values are once, few, many and, for expanded clones, a class.

clone_size	v_call	d_call	j_call	cdr3_aa	cdr3_nt
-	TRBV27	TRBD1	TRBJ1-5	CASSLGTGPYSNQPQHF	TGTGCCAGCAGTTTAGGGACAGGGCCTTATAGCAATCAGCCCCAGCATTTT
-	TRBV6-5	TRBD1	TRBJ2-7	CASSYSRQGYEQYF	TGTGCCAGCAGTTACTCGAGACAGGGCTACGAGCAGTACTTC
once	TRBV11-2	-	TRBJ1-1	CASSSLRGALTEAFF	TGTGCCAGCAGCTCTCTACGCGGGGCACTCACTGAAGCTTTCTTT
-	TRBV11-3	-	TRBJ2-7	CASSLFSDSYEQYF	TGTGCCAGCAGCTTATTCAGCGACTCCTACGAGCAGTACTTC
-	TRBV9	TRBD2	TRBJ2-1	CASSAGLAGVVQFF	TGTGCCAGCAGTGCCGGACTAGCGGGAGTTGTGCAGTTCTTC
-	TRBV29-1	-	TRBJ2-7	CSVAGSRNEQYF	TGCAGCGTTGCAGGCAGTCGGAACGAGCAGTACTTC
-	TRBV7-8	TRBD1	TRBJ2-3	CASSLRQGSSTDTQYF	TGTGCCAGCAGCTTAAGACAGGGATCTAGCACAGATACGCAGTATTTT
-	TRBV6-1	TRBD2	TRBJ2-7	CASSESGRAYEQYF	TGTGCCAGCAGTGAGTCAGGGAGGGCCTACGAGCAGTACTTC
-	TRBV25-1	-	TRBJ1-3	CASRGASGNTIYF	TGTGCCAGCAGGGGGGCTTCGGGAAACACCATATATTTT
few	TRBV27	-	TRBJ1-1	CASSSTRRRYTEAFF	TGTGCCAGCAGCTCCACCCGGCGGAGATACACTGAAGCTTTCTTT
-	TRBV19	-	TRBJ1-1	CATLENTEAFF	TGTGCCACCTTAGAGAACACTGAAGCTTTCTTT
-	TRBV19	-	TRBJ1-1	CASSIGGPLNTEAFF	TGTGCCAGTAGTATTGGAGGGCCGCTGAACACTGAAGCTTTCTTT
-	TRBV18	TRBD2	TRBJ2-1	CASSPGFLAGGGNEQFF	TGTGCCAGCTCACCCGGATTTCTAGCGGGAGGGGGGAATGAGCAGTTCTTC
-	TRBV7-6	TRBD2	TRBJ2-1	CASSLAVASGAGEQFF	TGTGCCAGCAGCTTAGCTGTCGCTAGCGGGGCGGGTGAGCAGTTCTTC
-	TRBV6-5	TRBD1	TRBJ2-3	CASKTRGISTDTQYF	TGTGCCAGCAAAACCAGGGGGATTAGCACAGATACGCAGTATTTT